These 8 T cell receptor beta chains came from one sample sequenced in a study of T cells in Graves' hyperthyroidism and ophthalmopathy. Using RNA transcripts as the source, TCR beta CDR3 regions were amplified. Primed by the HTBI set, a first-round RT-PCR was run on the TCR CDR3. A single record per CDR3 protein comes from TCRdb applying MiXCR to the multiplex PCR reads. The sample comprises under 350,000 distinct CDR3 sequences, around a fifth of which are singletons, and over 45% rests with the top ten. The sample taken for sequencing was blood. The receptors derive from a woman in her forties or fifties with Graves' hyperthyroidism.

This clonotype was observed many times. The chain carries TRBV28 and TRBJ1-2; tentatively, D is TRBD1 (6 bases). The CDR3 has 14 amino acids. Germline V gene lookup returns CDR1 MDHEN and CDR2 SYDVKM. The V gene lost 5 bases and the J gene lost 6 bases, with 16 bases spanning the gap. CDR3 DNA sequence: TGTGCCAGCAGTCAACTGATTGGGGGGCATGGCTACACCTTC. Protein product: CASSQLIGGHGYTF.

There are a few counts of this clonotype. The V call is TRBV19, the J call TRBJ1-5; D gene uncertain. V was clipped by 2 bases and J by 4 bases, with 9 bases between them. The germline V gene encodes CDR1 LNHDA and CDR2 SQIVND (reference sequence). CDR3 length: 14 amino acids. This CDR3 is CASSISPNNQPQHF. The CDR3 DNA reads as TGTGCCAGTAGTATAAGTCCTAATAATCAGCCCCAGCATTTT.

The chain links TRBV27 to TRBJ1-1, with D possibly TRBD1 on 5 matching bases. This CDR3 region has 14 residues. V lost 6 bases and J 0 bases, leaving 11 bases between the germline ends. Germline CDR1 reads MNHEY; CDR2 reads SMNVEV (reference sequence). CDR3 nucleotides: TGTGCCAGCAGCCGACAGCAACTGAACACTGAAGCTTTCTTT. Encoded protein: CASSRQQLNTEAFF.

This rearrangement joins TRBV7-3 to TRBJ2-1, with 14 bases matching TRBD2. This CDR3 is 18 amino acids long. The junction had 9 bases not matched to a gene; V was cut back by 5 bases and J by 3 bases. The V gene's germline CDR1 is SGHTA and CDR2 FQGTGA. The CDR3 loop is CASSTAGTSGSGYNEQFF. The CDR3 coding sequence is TGTGCCAGCAGCACCGCCGGGACTAGCGGGAGCGGCTACAATGAGCAGTTCTTC.

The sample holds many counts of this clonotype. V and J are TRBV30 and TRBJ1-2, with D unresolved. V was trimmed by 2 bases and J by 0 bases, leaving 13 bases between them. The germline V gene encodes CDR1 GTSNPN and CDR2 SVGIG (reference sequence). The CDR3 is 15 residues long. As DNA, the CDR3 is TGTGCCTGGAGTCACAGAACTAAAGCTAACTATGGCTACACCTTC. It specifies CAWSHRTKANYGYTF.

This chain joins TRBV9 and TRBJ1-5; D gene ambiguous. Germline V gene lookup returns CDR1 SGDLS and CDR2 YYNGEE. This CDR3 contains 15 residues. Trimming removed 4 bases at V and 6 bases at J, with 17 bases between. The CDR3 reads CASSPGGRQGQPQHF. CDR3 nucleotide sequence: TGTGCCAGCAGCCCCGGAGGGCGGCAAGGTCAGCCCCAGCATTTT.

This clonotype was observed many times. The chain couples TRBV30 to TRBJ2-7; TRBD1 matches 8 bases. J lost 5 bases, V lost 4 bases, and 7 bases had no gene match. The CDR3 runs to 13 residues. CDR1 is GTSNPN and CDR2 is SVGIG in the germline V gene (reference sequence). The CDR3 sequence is CAWNGRGHNEQYF. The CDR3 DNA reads TGTGCCTGGAACGGCAGGGGGCATAACGAGCAGTACTTC.

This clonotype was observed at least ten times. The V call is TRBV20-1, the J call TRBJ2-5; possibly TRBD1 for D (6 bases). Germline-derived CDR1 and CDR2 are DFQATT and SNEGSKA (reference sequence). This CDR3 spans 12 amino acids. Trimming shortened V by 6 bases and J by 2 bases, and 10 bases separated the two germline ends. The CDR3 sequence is CSARTAQETQYF. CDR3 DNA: TGCAGTGCCCGGACAGCTCAAGAGACCCAGTACTTC.